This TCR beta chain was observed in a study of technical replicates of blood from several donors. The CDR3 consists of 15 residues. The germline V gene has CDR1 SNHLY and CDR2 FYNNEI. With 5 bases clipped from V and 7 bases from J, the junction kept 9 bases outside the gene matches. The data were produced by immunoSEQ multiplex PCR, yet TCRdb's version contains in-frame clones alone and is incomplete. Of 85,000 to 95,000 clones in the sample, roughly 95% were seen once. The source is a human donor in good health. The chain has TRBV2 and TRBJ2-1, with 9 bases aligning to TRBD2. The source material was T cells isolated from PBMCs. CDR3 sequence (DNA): TGTGCCAGCAGTCGAGAAGCGGGAGGCATTAATGAGCAGTTCTTC. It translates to CASSREAGGINEQFF.